This TCR beta chain was documented in a study of blood T cells in healthy people across ages. The study, taken as a whole, reports: Researchers deemed the diversity estimates from one million T cells underestimates.

Germline V gene data show CDR1 as SQVTM and CDR2 as ANQGSEA. This CDR3 is built from 15 residues. Trimming pared 1 base from V and 2 bases from J, leaving 14 bases between. This clonotype showed up many times. Its target is not known. The second PCR ran about 6 to 12 cycles with a sample-barcoded 5' primer and J-beta primers. With 12 random nucleotides, a template-switch adaptor tagged each individual cDNA molecule. CDR3-containing paired-end reads numbering at least 2.5 million came from each sample. TCRdb analysed the 5' RACE reads with MiXCR anew, one entry per CDR3 protein. The sample carries about 1.7 million distinct CDR3 sequences, over 25% recorded once.

The rearrangement links TRBV29-1 to TRBJ1-2; D is unclear. The clonotype was recovered from a woman between 25 and 40 years old in good health. The specimen was blood. CDR3 residues: CSVEGVAYLNYGYTF. As DNA, the CDR3 is TGCAGCGTTGAAGGGGTCGCGTACTTGAACTATGGCTACACCTTC.